The rows below give T cell receptor beta chains drawn from one sample of a study of blood T cell repertoires in COVID-19. The assay was immunoSEQ multiplex PCR, and TCRdb's table has in-frame clones only and misses some. Of 200,000 to 300,000 clones in the sample, around nine tenths were seen once. Sequenced input: peripheral blood. Source of these receptors: a man aged 25-45 years with COVID-19, enrolled during active disease. The CDR3 runs from the conserved cysteine through the conserved F or W. D genes are given only for firm matches. Not every row has a clone size; where given, it reads once, few, many or a size class.

>TRBV9|TRBJ1-1|once|NA
CASSREYELNTEAFF
TGTGCCAGCAGCCGGGAATACGAGTTAAACACTGAAGCTTTCTTT
>TRBV7-7|TRBJ2-5|NA|TRBD1
CASSPRTGGLETQYF
TGTGCCAGCAGCCCGAGAACAGGGGGACTAGAGACCCAGTACTTC
>TRBV4-1|TRBJ1-1|NA|NA
CASSQEWGMRGTEAFF
TGCGCCAGCAGTCAAGAGTGGGGGATGAGGGGGACTGAAGCTTTCTTT
>TRBV4-1|TRBJ2-1|NA|TRBD2
CASSQDYGRGGMNEQFF
TGCGCCAGCAGCCAAGATTATGGGCGGGGGGGCATGAATGAGCAGTTCTTC
>TRBV27|TRBJ2-5|NA|TRBD2
CASSYAWRGGPETQYF
TGTGCCAGCAGTTATGCTTGGCGGGGGGGCCCGGAGACCCAGTACTTC
>TRBV5-4|TRBJ2-5|NA|NA
CASSLIGGFAETQYF
TGTGCCAGCAGCTTGATTGGGGGGTTTGCGGAGACCCAGTACTTC
>TRBV29-1|TRBJ1-2|NA|NA
CSVGEGGAGAYGYTF
TGCAGCGTTGGCGAGGGCGGTGCAGGGGCCTATGGCTACACCTTC
>TRBV5-6|TRBJ1-5|NA|NA
CASSLSNTAITPQHF
TGTGCCAGCAGCTTGTCCAACACCGCCATCACGCCCCAGCATTTT
>TRBV5-5|TRBJ1-6|NA|NA
CASSTGQRGSPLHF
TGTGCCAGCAGCACCGGACAGAGGGGGTCACCCCTCCACTTT
>TRBV27|TRBJ1-4|NA|NA
CASSLQQANEKLFF
TGTGCCAGCAGTTTGCAACAGGCTAATGAAAAACTGTTTTTT
>TRBV3-1/TRBV3-2|TRBJ1-2|NA|NA
CASSQRSGDGYTF
TGTGCCAGCAGCCAGAGGTCAGGGGATGGCTACACCTTC
>TRBV30|TRBJ2-7|NA|NA
CAWAGSGHPYEQYF
TGTGCCTGGGCCGGGAGTGGCCATCCCTACGAGCAGTACTTC
>TRBV21-1|TRBJ1-2|NA|NA
CASSKRRRGGPPTGYGVWTF
TGTGCCAGCAGCAAGCGGCGCCGTGGAGGACCGCCGACCGGGTACGGGGTTTGGACCTTC
>TRBV2|TRBJ1-6|NA|NA
CASSVRDSNSPLHF
TGTGCCAGCAGTGTACGAGACTCTAATTCACCCCTCCACTTT